The clone carrying this T cell receptor (beta chain) showed up just once. Other DNA sequences in the sample encode the same CDR3. Germline V gene sequence: CDR1 MDHEN, CDR2 SYDVKM. The CDR3 loop spans 14 amino acids. V shed 6 bases, J shed 4 bases, and the junction held 5 bases outside the gene matches. Per the authors' pipeline: Scientists estimated how many nucleated cells there were by amplifying reference gene primers. Produced via immunoSEQ multiplex PCR; TCRdb's table is partial and in-frame only. V and J calls and clone size are those listed in that table; D and trimming were worked out from the DNA. The sample records fewer than 70,000 clones, 70% to 90% being singletons. The sample belongs to a study of blood T cell repertoires in COVID-19. Study in general: Acute-phase and convalescent COVID-19 samples originated in the United States, Italy and Spain. PBMCs, B-cell-depleted T cells, or T cells provided the cDNA or gDNA that made up the material.

This clonotype was sampled from a woman aged 70-85 years with active COVID-19. The chain carries TRBV28 and TRBJ1-1; 10 bases are shared with TRBD1. The sequencing input was peripheral blood. Written as DNA, the CDR3 is TGTGCCAGCAGCCCGACAGGGGGCGGCACTGAAGCTTTCTTT. Its translation is CASSPTGGGTEAFF. The complete variable domain, with remaining parts taken from reference TRBV28 and TRBJ1-1, reads DVKVTQSSRYLVKRTGEKVFLECVQDMDHENMFWYRQDPGLGLRLIYFSYDVKMKEKGDIPEGYSVSREKKERFSLILESASTNQTSMYLCASSPTGGGTEAFFGQGTRLTVV.